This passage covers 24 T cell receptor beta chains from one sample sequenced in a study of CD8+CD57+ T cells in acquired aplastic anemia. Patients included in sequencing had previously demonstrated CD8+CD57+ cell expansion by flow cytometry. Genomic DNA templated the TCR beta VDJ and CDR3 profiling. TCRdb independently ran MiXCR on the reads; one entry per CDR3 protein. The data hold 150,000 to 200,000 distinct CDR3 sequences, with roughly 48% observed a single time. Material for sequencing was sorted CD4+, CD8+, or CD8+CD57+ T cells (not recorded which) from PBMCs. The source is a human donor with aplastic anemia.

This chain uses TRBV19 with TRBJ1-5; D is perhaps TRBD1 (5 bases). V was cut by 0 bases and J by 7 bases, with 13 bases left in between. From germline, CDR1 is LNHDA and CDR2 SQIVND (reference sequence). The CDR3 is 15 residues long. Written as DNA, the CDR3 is TGTGCCAGTAGTATAGATCGGGGGGGAGGACAGCCCCAGCATTTT. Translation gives CASSIDRGGGQPQHF.

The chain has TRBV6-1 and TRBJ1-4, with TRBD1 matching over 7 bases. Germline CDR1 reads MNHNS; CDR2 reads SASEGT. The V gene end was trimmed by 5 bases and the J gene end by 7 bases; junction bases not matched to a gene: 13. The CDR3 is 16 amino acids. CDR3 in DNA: TGTGCCAGCAGTAGTCAAAGCGGGGCAGGGGGTGAAAAACTGTTTTTT. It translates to CASSSQSGAGGEKLFF.

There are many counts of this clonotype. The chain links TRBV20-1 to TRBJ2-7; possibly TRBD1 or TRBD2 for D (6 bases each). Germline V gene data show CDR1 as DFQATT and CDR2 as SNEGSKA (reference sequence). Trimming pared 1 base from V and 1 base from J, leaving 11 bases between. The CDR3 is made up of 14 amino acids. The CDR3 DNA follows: TGCAGTGCTAGAGGGACAGCGGGTTCCTACGAGCAGTACTTC. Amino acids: CSARGTAGSYEQYF.

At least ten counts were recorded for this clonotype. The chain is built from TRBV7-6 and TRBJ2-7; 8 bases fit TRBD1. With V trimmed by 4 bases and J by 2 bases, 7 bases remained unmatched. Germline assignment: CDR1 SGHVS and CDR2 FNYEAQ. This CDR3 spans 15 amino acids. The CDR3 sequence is CASSSGQAGTYEQYF. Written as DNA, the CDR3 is TGTGCCAGCAGCTCGGGACAGGCTGGAACCTACGAGCAGTACTTC.

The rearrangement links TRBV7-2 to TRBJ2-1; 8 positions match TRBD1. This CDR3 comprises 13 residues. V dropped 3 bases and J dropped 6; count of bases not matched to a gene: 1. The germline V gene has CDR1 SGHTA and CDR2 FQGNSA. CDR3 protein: CASSFGTGNEQFF. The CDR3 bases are TGTGCCAGCAGCTTCGGGACAGGCAATGAGCAGTTCTTC.

The chain's CDR3 is CASSLDRNTDTQYF. In nucleotides, the CDR3 is TGTGCCAGCAGCTTAGACCGGAACACAGATACGCAGTATTTT. The chain has TRBV7-8 and TRBJ2-3, with no clear D. The CDR3 runs to 14 residues. Germline CDR1 and CDR2: SGHVS and FQNEAQ. Trimming left V 1 base short and J 2 bases short, with 7 bases between.

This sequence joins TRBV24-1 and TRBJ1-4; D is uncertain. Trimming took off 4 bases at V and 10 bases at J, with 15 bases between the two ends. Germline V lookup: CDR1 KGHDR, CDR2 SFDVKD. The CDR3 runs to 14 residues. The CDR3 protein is CATSDPSTDGKLFF. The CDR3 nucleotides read TGTGCCACCAGTGACCCATCAACGGACGGAAAACTGTTTTTT.

The CDR3 protein is CASSGQSSSGANVLTF. CDR3 DNA sequence: TGTGCCAGCAGCGGACAGTCAAGCTCTGGGGCCAACGTCCTGACTTTC. The chain is built from TRBV9 and TRBJ2-6; a possible D gene is TRBD1 (5 bases). This CDR3 is built from 16 residues. Germline V CDR1 and CDR2: SGDLS, YYNGEE. V dropped 3 bases and J dropped 0 bases, with 10 bases sitting between them.

CDR3 region: CASSEGTSYEQYF. The CDR3 DNA is TGCGCCAGCAGTGAAGGGACTAGCTACGAGCAGTACTTC. This sequence joins TRBV10-1 and TRBJ2-7; the match to TRBD2 covers 8 bases. Looked up from germline, CDR1 is WNHNN and CDR2 is SYGVQD (reference sequence). The CDR3 has 13 amino acids. V dropped 3 bases and J dropped 3; count of bases not matched to a gene: 1.

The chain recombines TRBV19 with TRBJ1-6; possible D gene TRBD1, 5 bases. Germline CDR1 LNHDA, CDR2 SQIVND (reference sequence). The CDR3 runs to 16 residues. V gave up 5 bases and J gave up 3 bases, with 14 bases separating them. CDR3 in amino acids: CASSGTRVNYNSPLHF. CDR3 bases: TGTGCCAGTAGTGGTACCAGGGTGAACTATAATTCACCCCTCCACTTT.

The chain's CDR3 is CASSPSGGAGETQYF. The CDR3 DNA sequence: TGTGCCAGCAGCCCTAGCGGGGGGGCCGGAGAGACCCAGTACTTC. The chain carries TRBV7-9 and TRBJ2-7; TRBD2 matches at 12 bases. The DNA end is a closer match to TRBJ2-5, so the J assignment may be wrong. Germline V gene sequence: CDR1 SEHNR, CDR2 FQNEAQ (reference sequence). This CDR3 is 15 amino acids long.

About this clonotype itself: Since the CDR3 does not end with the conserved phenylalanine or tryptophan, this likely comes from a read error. The CDR3 DNA follows: TGTGCCAGTAGGGCCACGGGATTCCCCTACGAGCAGTACCTC. As protein: CASRATGFPYEQYL. V usage is TRBV19 and J usage is TRBJ2-7, with a tentative D call TRBD2 (5 bases). The CDR3 is 14 amino acids. With 6 bases removed from V and 2 bases from J, the gap between germline ends came to 14 bases. Per the germline V gene, CDR1 is LNHDA and CDR2 is SQIVND (reference sequence).

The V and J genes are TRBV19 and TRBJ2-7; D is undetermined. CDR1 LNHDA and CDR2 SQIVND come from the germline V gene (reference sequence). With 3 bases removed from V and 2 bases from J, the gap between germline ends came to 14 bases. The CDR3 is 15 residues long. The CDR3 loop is CASSMETGLAYEQYF. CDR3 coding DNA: TGTGCCAGTAGTATGGAAACGGGCCTCGCCTACGAGCAGTACTTC.

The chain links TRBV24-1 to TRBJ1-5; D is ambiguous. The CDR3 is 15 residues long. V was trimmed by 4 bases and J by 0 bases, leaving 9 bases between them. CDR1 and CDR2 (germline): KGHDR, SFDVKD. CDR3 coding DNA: TGTGCCACCAGTGACGCAGAGACTAGCAATCAGCCCCAGCATTTT. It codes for CATSDAETSNQPQHF.

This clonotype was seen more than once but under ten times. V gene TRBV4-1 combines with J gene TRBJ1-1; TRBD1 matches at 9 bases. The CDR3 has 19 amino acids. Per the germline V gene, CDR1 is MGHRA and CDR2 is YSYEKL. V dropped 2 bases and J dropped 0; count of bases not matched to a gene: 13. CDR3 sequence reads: CASSQLTGGYAAMNTEAFF. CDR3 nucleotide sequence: TGCGCCAGCAGCCAACTTACAGGGGGCTACGCAGCTATGAACACTGAAGCTTTCTTT.

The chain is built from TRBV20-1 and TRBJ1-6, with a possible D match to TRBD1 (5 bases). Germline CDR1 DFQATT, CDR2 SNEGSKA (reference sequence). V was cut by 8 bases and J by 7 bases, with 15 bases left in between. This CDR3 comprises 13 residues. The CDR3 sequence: CSLRQTENSPLHF. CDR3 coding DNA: TGCAGTCTAAGACAGACGGAGAATTCACCCCTCCACTTT.

CDR3 protein: CASSSDRGPSYEQYF. Here the CDR3 DNA reads TGTGCCAGCAGTTCTGACAGGGGACCATCCTACGAGCAGTACTTC. The chain joins TRBV2 to TRBJ2-7; TRBD1 matches 8 bases. Trimming cost V 5 bases and J 1 base; bases outside gene matches: 7. The germline gives CDR1 SNHLY, CDR2 FYNNEI. This CDR3 is 15 amino acids long.

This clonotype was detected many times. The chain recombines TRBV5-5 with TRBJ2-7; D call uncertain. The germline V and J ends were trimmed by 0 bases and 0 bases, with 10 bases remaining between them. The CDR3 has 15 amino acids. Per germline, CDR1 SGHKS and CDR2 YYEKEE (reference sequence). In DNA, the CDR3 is TGTGCCAGCAGCTTGGCCCCGATTAGCTCCTACGAGCAGTACTTC. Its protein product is CASSLAPISSYEQYF.

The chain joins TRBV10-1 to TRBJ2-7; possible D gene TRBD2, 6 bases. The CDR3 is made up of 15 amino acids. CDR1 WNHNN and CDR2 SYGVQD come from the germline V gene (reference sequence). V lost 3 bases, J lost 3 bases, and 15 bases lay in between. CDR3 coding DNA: TGCGCCAGCAGTGACCCTTCAGGAGGGTTCTACGAGCAGTACTTC. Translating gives CASSDPSGGFYEQYF.

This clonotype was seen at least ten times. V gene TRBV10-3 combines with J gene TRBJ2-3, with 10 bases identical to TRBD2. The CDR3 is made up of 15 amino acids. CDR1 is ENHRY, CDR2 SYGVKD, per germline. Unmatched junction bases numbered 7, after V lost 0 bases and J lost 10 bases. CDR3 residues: CAISESRSSGGSQYF. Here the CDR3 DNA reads TGTGCCATCAGTGAGTCGAGGTCTAGCGGGGGTTCGCAGTATTTT.

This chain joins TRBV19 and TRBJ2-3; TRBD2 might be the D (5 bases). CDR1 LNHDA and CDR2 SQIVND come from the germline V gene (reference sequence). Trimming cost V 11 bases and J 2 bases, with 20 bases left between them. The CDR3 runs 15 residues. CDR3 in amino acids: CASNGAARFTDTQYF. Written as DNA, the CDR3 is TGTGCCTCCAACGGAGCGGCCCGGTTCACAGATACGCAGTATTTT.

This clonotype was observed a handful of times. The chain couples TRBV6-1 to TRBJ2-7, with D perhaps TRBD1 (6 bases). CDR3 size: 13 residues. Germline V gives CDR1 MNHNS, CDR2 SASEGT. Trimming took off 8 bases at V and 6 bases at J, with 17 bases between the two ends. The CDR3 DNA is TGTGCCAGCGGGACGCTTACAGGGTTCGAGCAGTACTTC. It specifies CASGTLTGFEQYF.

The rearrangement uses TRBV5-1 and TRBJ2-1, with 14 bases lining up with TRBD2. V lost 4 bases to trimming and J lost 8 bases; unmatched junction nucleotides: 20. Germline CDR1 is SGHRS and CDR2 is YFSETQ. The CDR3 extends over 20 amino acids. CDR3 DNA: TGCGCCAGCAGCCCACAGTCCGGGACTAGCGGGAGTGGTGCCTGGGATGAGCAGTTCTTC. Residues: CASSPQSGTSGSGAWDEQFF.

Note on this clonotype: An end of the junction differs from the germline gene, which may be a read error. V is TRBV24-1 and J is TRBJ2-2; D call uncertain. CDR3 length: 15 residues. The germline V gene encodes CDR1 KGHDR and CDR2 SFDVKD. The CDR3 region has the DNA TGTGCCACCAGTGATCTAACAGCTAACACCGGTGAGCTGTTTTTT. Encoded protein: CATSDLTANTGELFF.